The 21 T cell receptor beta chains reported below all come from one sample, sequenced in a study of blood T cell repertoires in COVID-19. The data were produced by immunoSEQ multiplex PCR, yet TCRdb's version contains in-frame clones alone and is incomplete. The sample includes just over 250,000 clones, more than 75% of them seen just once. Sequencing was performed on peripheral blood. The receptors stem from a woman in her 50s with acute or convalescent COVID-19.

The rearrangement uses TRBV27 and TRBJ2-3; 14 nucleotides line up with TRBD2. Germline V CDR1 and CDR2: MNHEY, SMNVEV (reference sequence). The CDR3 sequence is 16 residues long. J lost 3 bases, V lost 6 bases, and 5 bases had no gene match. The CDR3 spells CASRRLAGGLTDTQYF. The CDR3 bases are TGTGCCAGCAGGCGACTAGCGGGAGGGCTGACAGATACGCAGTATTTT.

CDR3 bases: TGTGCCAGTAGTACCGACAGGGGATCATTGTATGGCTACACCTTC. Its protein product is CASSTDRGSLYGYTF. This sequence joins TRBV19 and TRBJ1-2; 8 nucleotides agree with TRBD1. CDR1 is LNHDA and CDR2 is SQIVND in the germline V gene (reference sequence). This CDR3 is 15 amino acids long. Germline trimming cut 4 bases from V and 5 bases from J; bases unmatched to any gene: 9.

CDR3 sequence (DNA): TGTGCCAGCAGCCAGGACATTTACGAAAAACTGTTTTTT. As protein: CASSQDIYEKLFF. The chain is built from TRBV12-3 or TRBV12-4 and TRBJ1-4; TRBD1 might be the D (5 bases). This CDR3 region has 13 residues. The germline V and J ends were trimmed by 6 bases and 8 bases, with 13 bases remaining between them.

The chain uses TRBV9 and TRBJ2-1; 11 bases align to TRBD2. Trimming cost V 4 bases and J 1 base; bases outside gene matches: 4. CDR1 and CDR2 (germline): SGDLS, YYNGEE. This CDR3 has 16 residues. DNA for the CDR3: TGTGCCAGCAGCCCCCGGACTAGCGGGTCCTACAATGAGCAGTTCTTC. Encoded protein: CASSPRTSGSYNEQFF.

This chain uses TRBV5-1 with TRBJ2-3, with 9 bases that match TRBD2. CDR1 SGHRS and CDR2 YFSETQ come from the germline V gene. Trimming took 0 bases from V and 8 from J; bases not matched to a gene: 13. The CDR3 contains 17 residues. CDR3 loop: CASSLGLAGRGASTQYF. The CDR3 nucleotides are TGCGCCAGCAGCTTGGGGCTAGCGGGAAGGGGAGCAAGTACGCAGTATTTT. The full variable domain, completed using reference TRBV5-1 and TRBJ2-3, is KAGVTQTPRYLIKTRGQQVTLSCSPISGHRSVSWYQQTPGQGLQFLFEYFSETQRNKGNFPGRFSGRQFSNSRSEMNVSTLELGDSALYLCASSLGLAGRGASTQYFGPGTRLTVL.

The chain recombines TRBV30 with TRBJ1-4; maybe TRBD1 (5 bases). This CDR3 is built from 15 residues. The V and J ends lost 2 bases and 7 bases respectively, with 17 bases between them. CDR1 and CDR2 (germline): GTSNPN, SVGIG (reference sequence). The CDR3 loop reads CAWSLRARGGEKLFF. The CDR3, as DNA: TGTGCCTGGAGTTTGAGGGCGCGGGGCGGTGAAAAACTGTTTTTT.

V usage is TRBV6-5 and J usage is TRBJ2-1; 10 bases are a match to TRBD2. Germline assignment: CDR1 MNHEY and CDR2 SVGAGI. CDR3 size: 14 residues. J lost 6 bases, V lost 4 bases, and 3 bases had no gene match. The CDR3 here is CASSSLAGVNEQFF. The CDR3 DNA is TGTGCCAGCAGTTCTCTAGCGGGAGTCAATGAGCAGTTCTTC.

This clone showed up just a few times. V and J are TRBV3-1 (or the pseudogene TRBV3-2) and TRBJ2-7, with a weak D call TRBD2 (6 bases). CDR1 and CDR2 (germline): LGHDT, YNNKEL (reference sequence). Trimming stripped 0 bases from V and 6 bases from J, with 12 bases between. The CDR3 has 14 amino acids. The CDR3 nucleotides read TGTGCCAGCAGCCAAGATTATTTTAGCGGCGAGCAGTACTTC. It codes for CASSQDYFSGEQYF.

CDR3 sequence reads: CASSLLGQGADQPQHF. The CDR3 DNA is TGTGCCAGCAGTTTACTAGGACAGGGGGCCGATCAGCCCCAGCATTTT. The chain combines TRBV7-2 with TRBJ1-5, with 11 bases aligning to TRBD1. CDR3 length: 16 residues. V lost 6 bases to trimming and J lost 5 bases; unmatched junction nucleotides: 9. Germline CDR1 and CDR2: SGHTA and FQGNSA.

In its sample, this clone was seen once. The chain uses TRBV27 and TRBJ1-2; D is possibly TRBD1 (6 bases). Germline loops: CDR1 MNHEY, CDR2 SMNVEV (reference sequence). The CDR3 contains 15 residues. The V end was cut by 5 bases, the J end by 4 bases, with 17 bases between. The CDR3 region is CASSPREGGVYGYTF. The CDR3 DNA sequence: TGTGCCAGCAGTCCTCGAGAGGGGGGGGTCTATGGCTACACCTTC.

V is TRBV3-1 (or the pseudogene TRBV3-2) and J is TRBJ2-7; D possibly corresponds to TRBD1 (5 bases). The CDR3 sequence is 14 residues long. The ends were cut back, 6 bases at V and 0 bases at J, with 12 bases in the middle. CDR1 is LGHDT, CDR2 YNNKEL, per germline (reference sequence). The CDR3 loop reads CASSTGFSSYEQYF. In DNA form, the CDR3 reads TGTGCCAGCAGTACAGGTTTTAGCTCCTACGAGCAGTACTTC.

This chain uses TRBV6-5 with TRBJ2-7; 8 positions match TRBD2. The germline V gene encodes CDR1 MNHEY and CDR2 SVGAGI. The J segment lost 4 bases and the V segment lost 10 bases, leaving 15 bases of the junction unmatched. CDR3 size: 15 residues. The CDR3 coding sequence is TGTGCCACCATCCTGCTCGGGAGCGGGAGTTACGAGCAGTACTTC. It is translated as CATILLGSGSYEQYF.

This chain joins TRBV2 and TRBJ1-1; tentative D call: TRBD1 (6 bases). The CDR3 contains 13 residues. Germline values: CDR1 SNHLY, CDR2 FYNNEI. The germline V and J ends were trimmed by 4 bases and 6 bases, with 12 bases remaining between them. In nucleotides, the CDR3 is TGTGCCAGCAGTGCGGGGGCGGGGGCTGAAGCTTTCTTT. Translating it yields CASSAGAGAEAFF.

V and J are TRBV12-3 or TRBV12-4 and TRBJ2-7; D is possibly TRBD2 (5 bases). This CDR3 comprises 13 residues. V lost 4 bases and J lost 4, with 11 bases in between. The CDR3 DNA follows: TGTGCCAGCAGTTCCCGGGAAGGGTACGAGCAGTACTTC. This codes for CASSSREGYEQYF.

The chain has TRBV7-3 and TRBJ2-7, with 9 positions matching TRBD2. CDR1 SGHTA and CDR2 FQGTGA come from the germline V gene. The length of the CDR3 is 14 residues. The junction had 9 bases not matched to a gene; V was cut back by 6 bases and J by 6 bases. CDR3 region: CASSRTSESAEQYF. CDR3 nucleotides: TGTGCCAGCAGTCGGACTAGCGAATCCGCCGAGCAGTACTTC.

The chain uses TRBV28 and TRBJ1-3, with D unresolved. Germline V lookup: CDR1 MDHEN, CDR2 SYDVKM. The ends were cut back, 5 bases at V and 6 bases at J, with 8 bases in the middle. CDR3 length: 12 residues. CDR3 loop: CASSPLLNTIYF. The DNA of the CDR3 is TGTGCCAGCAGTCCATTACTAAACACCATATATTTT.

The V gene is TRBV6-5, the J gene TRBJ1-3; 7 bases are shared with TRBD1. The V gene's germline CDR1 is MNHEY and CDR2 SVGAGI. V was clipped by 3 bases and J by 0 bases; unmatched bases: 5. This CDR3 spans 16 amino acids. The CDR3 here is CASSYLGDSSGNTIYF. For the CDR3, the DNA is TGTGCCAGCAGTTATCTAGGGGACAGCTCTGGAAACACCATATATTTT.

This clone appeared once. The rearrangement uses TRBV5-8 and TRBJ2-3; perhaps TRBD1 as D (6 bases). V lost 0 bases and J 3 bases, leaving 14 bases between the germline ends. This CDR3 is built from 16 residues. Germline-derived CDR1 and CDR2 are SGHTS and YDEGEE. The CDR3 DNA sequence: TGTGCCAGCAGCTTGGGGCAGGGGATGAGGACAGATACGCAGTATTTT. Translated, it gives CASSLGQGMRTDTQYF.

The chain couples TRBV27 to TRBJ2-3, with D perhaps TRBD1 (6 bases). The V end lost 5 bases, the J end lost 3 bases, and 18 bases lay between the germline ends. The CDR3 runs to 16 residues. The germline V gene has CDR1 MNHEY and CDR2 SMNVEV (reference sequence). The CDR3 DNA follows: TGTGCCAGCAGTACAAGGGGGTCGGGCCCAACAGATACGCAGTATTTT. It yields the protein CASSTRGSGPTDTQYF.

The V and J genes are TRBV19 and TRBJ1-2; no clear D. Trimming pared 3 bases from V and 4 bases from J, leaving 6 bases between. Germline CDR1 reads LNHDA; CDR2 reads SQIVND (reference sequence). CDR3 length equals 12 residues. The CDR3 DNA follows: TGTGCCAGTAGTATGGCTTTCTATGGCTACACCTTC. This encodes CASSMAFYGYTF.

This chain joins TRBV6-4 and TRBJ2-1, with D perhaps matching TRBD2 (5 bases). Per the germline V gene, CDR1 is MRHNA and CDR2 is SNTAGT. This CDR3 has 13 amino acids. Between the trimmed V and J ends, which lost 3 bases and 7 bases, there was a span of 10 bases. The DNA for the CDR3 is TGTGCCAGCAGTGAAGGGTCGGGGAATGAGCAGTTCTTC. It translates to CASSEGSGNEQFF.